The clone carrying this T cell receptor beta chain was observed a few times. Its target is not known. Germline V gives CDR1 KGHSH, CDR2 LQKENI. This CDR3 is built from 16 residues. The ends lost 1 base at V and 4 bases at J; junction bases unmatched: 3. These data originate in a study of quantifying T cell responses using KT2 cells. Overall study: cDNA was made from DNase-treated RNA using alpha and beta constant primers. The study, taken as a whole, reports: The number of KT2 alpha and beta sequences was a linear function of input KT2 cells.

Each cDNA got a UMI-containing oligo ligated at its 3' end. First-round PCR used about 4 cycles and beta primers RC1.1 and RC1.2 covering TRBC1 and TRBC2. TCRdb re-called the UMI-ligation and nested PCR reads through MiXCR, storing one row per CDR3 protein. Here the sample spans some 50,000 distinct CDR3 sequences, about 9.9% being singletons. Known numbers of the T cell clone KT2 were added to PBMC. Fixed numbers of PBMC received varying amounts of KT2 cells. This clonotype originated in a human donor. Sequencing was done on a sample of PBMCs spiked with cells of the T cell clone KT2. The rearrangement uses TRBV18 and TRBJ2-1; 11 bases align to TRBD2. CDR3 amino acids: CASSPQLAGDYNEQFF. The DNA for the CDR3 is TGTGCCAGCTCACCACAACTAGCGGGAGATTACAATGAGCAGTTCTTC.